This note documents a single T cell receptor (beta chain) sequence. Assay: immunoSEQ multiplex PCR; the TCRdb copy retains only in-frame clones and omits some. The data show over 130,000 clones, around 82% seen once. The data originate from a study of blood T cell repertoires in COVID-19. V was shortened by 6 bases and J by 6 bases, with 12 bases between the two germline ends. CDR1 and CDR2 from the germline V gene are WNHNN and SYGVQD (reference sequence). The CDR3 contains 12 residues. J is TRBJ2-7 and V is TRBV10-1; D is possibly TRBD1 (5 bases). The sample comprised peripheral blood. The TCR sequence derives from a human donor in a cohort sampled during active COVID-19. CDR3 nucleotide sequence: TGCGCCAGCAGGCAGGGTAAGCGCGAGCAGTACTTC. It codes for CASRQGKREQYF.